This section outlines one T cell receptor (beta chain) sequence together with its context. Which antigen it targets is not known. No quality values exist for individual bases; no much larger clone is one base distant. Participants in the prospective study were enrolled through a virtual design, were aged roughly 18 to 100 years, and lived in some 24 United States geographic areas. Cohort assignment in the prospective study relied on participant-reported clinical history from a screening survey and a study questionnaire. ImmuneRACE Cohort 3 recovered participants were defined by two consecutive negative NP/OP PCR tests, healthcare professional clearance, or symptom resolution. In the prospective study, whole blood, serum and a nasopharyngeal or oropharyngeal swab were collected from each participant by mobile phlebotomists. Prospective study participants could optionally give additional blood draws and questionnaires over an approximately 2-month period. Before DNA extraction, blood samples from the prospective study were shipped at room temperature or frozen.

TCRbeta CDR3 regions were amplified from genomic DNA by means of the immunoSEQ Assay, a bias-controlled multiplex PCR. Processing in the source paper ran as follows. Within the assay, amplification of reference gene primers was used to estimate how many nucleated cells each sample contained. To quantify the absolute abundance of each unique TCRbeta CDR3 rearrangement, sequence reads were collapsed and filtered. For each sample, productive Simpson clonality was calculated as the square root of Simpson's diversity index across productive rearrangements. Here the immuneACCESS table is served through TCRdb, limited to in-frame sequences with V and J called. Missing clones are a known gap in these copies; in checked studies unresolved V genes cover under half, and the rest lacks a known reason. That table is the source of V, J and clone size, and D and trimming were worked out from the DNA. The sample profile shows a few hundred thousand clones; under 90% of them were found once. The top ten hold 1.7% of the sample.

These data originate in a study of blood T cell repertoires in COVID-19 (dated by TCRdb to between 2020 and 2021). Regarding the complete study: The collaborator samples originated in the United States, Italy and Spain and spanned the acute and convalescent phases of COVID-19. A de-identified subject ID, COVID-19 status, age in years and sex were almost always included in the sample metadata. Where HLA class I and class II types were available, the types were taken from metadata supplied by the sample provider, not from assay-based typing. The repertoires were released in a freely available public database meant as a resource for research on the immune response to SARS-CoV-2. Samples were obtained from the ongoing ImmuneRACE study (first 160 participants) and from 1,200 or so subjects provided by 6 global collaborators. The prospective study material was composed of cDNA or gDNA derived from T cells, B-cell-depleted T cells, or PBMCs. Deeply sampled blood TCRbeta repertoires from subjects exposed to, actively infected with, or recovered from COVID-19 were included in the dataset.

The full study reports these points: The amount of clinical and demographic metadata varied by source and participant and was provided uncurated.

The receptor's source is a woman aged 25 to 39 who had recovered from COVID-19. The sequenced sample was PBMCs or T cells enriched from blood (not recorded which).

The CDR3 protein sequence reads: CASSVEGGPNTEAFF. The sequence in DNA is TGTGCCAGCAGCGTAGAAGGGGGCCCGAACACTGAAGCTTTCTTT. The chain couples TRBV9 to TRBJ1-1; 7 nucleotides in the junction match TRBD1. CDR1 is given as SGDLS and CDR2 as YYNGEE, both from the germline V gene. CDR3 length: 15 amino acids, cysteine to phenylalanine. The kept DNA is CDR3 alone, 45 bases in frame from the first base. Relative to germline, V is missing 0 bases and J is missing 1 base, with 3 bases of the junction outside any gene match. Full variable domain (CDR3 extended with the reference TRBV9 and TRBJ1-1 proteins): DSGVTQTPKHLITATGQRVTLRCSPRSGDLSVYWYQQSLDQGLQFLIQYYNGEERAKGNILERFSAQQFPDLHSELNLSSLELGDSALYFCASSVEGGPNTEAFFGQGTRLTVV.